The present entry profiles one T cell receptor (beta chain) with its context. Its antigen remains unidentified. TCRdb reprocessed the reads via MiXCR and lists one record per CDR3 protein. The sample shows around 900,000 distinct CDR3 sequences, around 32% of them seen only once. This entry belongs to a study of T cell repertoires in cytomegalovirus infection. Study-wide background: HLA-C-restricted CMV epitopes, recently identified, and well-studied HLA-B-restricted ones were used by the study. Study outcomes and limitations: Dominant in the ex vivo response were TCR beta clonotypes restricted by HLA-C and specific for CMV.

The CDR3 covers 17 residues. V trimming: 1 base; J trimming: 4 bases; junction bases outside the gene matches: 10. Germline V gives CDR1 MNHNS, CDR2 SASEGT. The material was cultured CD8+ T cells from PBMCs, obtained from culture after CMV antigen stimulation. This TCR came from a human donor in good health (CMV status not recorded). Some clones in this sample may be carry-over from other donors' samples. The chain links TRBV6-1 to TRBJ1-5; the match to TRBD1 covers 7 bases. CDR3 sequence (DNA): TGTGCCAGCAGTGAAGATTATTGGCAGGGGGGGAATCAGCCCCAGCATTTT. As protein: CASSEDYWQGGNQPQHF.